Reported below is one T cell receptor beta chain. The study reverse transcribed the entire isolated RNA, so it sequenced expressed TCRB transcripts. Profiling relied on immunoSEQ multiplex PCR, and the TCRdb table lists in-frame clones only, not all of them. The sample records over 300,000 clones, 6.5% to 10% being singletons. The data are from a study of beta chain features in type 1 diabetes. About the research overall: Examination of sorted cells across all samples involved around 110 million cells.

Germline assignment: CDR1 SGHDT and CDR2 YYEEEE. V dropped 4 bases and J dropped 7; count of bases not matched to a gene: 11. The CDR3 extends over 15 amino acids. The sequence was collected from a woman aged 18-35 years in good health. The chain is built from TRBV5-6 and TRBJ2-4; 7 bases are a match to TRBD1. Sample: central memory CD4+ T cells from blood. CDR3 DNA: TGTGCCAGCAGCCAAACAGGGGATCGAGGGAACATTCAGTACTTC. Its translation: CASSQTGDRGNIQYF.